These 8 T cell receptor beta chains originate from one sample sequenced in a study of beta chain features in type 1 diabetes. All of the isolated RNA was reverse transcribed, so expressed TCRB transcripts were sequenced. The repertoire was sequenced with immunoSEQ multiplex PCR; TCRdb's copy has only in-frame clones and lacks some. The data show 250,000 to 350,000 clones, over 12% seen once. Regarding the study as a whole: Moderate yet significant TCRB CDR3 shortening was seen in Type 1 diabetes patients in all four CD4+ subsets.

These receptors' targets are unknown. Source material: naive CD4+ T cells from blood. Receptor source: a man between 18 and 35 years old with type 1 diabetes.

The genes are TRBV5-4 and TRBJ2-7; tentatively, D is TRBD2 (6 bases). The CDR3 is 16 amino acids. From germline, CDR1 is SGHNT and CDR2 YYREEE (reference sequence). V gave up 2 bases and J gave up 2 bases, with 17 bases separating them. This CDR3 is CASSFVPQRGTYEQYF. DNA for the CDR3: TGTGCCAGCAGCTTTGTCCCCCAACGCGGGACCTACGAGCAGTACTTC.

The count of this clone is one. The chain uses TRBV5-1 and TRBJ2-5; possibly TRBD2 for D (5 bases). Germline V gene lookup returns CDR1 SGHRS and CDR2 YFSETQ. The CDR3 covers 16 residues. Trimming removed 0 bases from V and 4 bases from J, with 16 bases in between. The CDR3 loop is CASSLEPRRAGETQYF. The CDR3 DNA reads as TGCGCCAGCAGCTTGGAACCCCGGCGGGCGGGAGAGACCCAGTACTTC.

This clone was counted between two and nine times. In DNA form, the CDR3 reads TGTGCCAGCTCACCTCTTCAAGAGACCCAGTACTTC. Translation: CASSPLQETQYF. This chain connects TRBV18 to TRBJ2-5; unclear D gene. V was pared by 3 bases and J by 2 bases, with 4 bases between. Germline V gene data show CDR1 as KGHSH and CDR2 as LQKENI. The CDR3 totals 12 residues.

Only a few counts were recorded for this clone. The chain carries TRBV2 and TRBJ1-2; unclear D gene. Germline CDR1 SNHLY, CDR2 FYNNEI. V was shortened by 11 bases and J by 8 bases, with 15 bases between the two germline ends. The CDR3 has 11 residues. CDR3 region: CAGLALSGYTF. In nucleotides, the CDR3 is TGTGCCGGGCTTGCCCTTTCCGGCTACACCTTC.

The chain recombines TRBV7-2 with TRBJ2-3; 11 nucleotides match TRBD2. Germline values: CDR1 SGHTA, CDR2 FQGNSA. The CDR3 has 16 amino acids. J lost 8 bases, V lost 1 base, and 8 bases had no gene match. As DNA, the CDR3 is TGTGCCAGCAGCTTAGGTAGCGGGAGGGTCCAGGGTACGCAGTATTTT. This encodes CASSLGSGRVQGTQYF.

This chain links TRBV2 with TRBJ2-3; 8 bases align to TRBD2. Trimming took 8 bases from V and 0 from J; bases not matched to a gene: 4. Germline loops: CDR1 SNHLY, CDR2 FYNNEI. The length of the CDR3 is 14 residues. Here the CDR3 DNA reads TGTGCCAGCGACGGGGGGGCTAGCACAGATACGCAGTATTTT. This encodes CASDGGASTDTQYF.

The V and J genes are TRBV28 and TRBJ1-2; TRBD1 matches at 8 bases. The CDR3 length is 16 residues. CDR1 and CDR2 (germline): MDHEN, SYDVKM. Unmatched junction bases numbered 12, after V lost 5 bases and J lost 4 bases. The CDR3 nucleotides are TGTGCCAGCAGTCCTTCCTCTACAGGGGGAGTCTATGGCTACACCTTC. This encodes CASSPSSTGGVYGYTF.

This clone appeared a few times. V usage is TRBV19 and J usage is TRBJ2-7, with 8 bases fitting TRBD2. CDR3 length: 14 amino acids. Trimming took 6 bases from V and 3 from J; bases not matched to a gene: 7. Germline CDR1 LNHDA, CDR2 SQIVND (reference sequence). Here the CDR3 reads CASSTLSGNYEQYF. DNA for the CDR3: TGTGCCAGTAGCACTCTTAGCGGGAACTACGAGCAGTACTTC.